These 21 T cell receptor beta chains came from one sample sequenced in a study of naive and memory T cell subsets (dated by TCRdb to the late 2010s). Libraries came from 5' RACE. Sequencer: Illumina MiSeq. The ligated cDNA was amplified in four rounds of PCR with nested alpha and beta constant region primers together with the SP2 primer. TCRdb reanalyzed the raw reads on its own, using fastp at Q25 for trimming and MiXCR for clone calling, and kept in-frame beta chains. Each record represents a unique CDR3 protein, reported with the most common genes and DNA among its rows. This sample has 32,000 or so distinct CDR3 sequences in its table, and about a sixth of those were observed once. Of the sample, about 2.4% is held by the ten largest clones. The study reported a robust and sensitive protocol to amplify, sequence and analyze TCRs, based on 3' ligation of a UMI-containing oligonucleotide to TCR cDNA.

The receptors derive from a female donor in good health.

V and J are TRBV6-5 and TRBJ2-3; D assignment may be TRBD1 or TRBD2 (5 bases each). Germline CDR1 MNHEY, CDR2 SVGAGI. The CDR3 is made up of 15 amino acids. V was pared by 5 bases and J by 7 bases, with 19 bases between. This chain's CDR3 is CASSPGTGSVNTQYF. The CDR3 bases are TGTGCCAGCAGTCCCGGGACGGGCTCGGTGAATACGCAGTATTTT.

The J gene is TRBJ2-5, the V gene TRBV20-1; D possibly corresponds to TRBD1 (5 bases). There are 15 residues in the CDR3. Germline V gives CDR1 DFQATT, CDR2 SNEGSKA (reference sequence). Trimming removed 0 bases from V and 5 bases from J, with 16 bases in between. For the CDR3, the DNA is TGCAGTGCTAGAGATAGAGCAGGGTGTGAGGAGACCCAGTACTTC. It translates to CSARDRAGCEETQYF.

The rearrangement uses TRBV7-2 and TRBJ1-1; 8 bases fit TRBD1. Germline assignment: CDR1 SGHTA and CDR2 FQGNSA. The CDR3 contains 14 residues. J was trimmed by 3 bases and V by 4 bases; bases with no gene match: 4. DNA of the CDR3: TGTGCCAGCAGCTACCGGACAGGGCACACTGAAGCTTTCTTT. Its protein is CASSYRTGHTEAFF.

This chain links TRBV29-1 with TRBJ2-3; D assignment may be TRBD1 or TRBD2 (5 bases each). CDR3 length equals 14 residues. The germline V gene has CDR1 SQVTM and CDR2 ANQGSEA. Trimming removed 8 bases from V and 2 bases from J, with 17 bases in between. This CDR3 is CSLRDRHITDTQYF. In nucleotides, the CDR3 is TGCAGCCTCCGGGACCGGCACATCACAGATACGCAGTATTTT.

The genes are TRBV20-1 and TRBJ2-3; 15 bases fit TRBD2. CDR1 is DFQATT and CDR2 is SNEGSKA in the germline V gene (reference sequence). J lost 3 bases, V lost 6 bases, and 7 bases had no gene match. The CDR3 is 16 residues long. CDR3 sequence (DNA): TGCAGTGCCAAATGGACTAGCGGGGGGGGTACAGATACGCAGTATTTT. Translation: CSAKWTSGGGTDTQYF.

This clonotype occurred a few times. The chain links TRBV12-3 or TRBV12-4 to TRBJ2-3; the match to TRBD2 covers 8 bases. This CDR3 region has 14 residues. V shed 7 bases, J shed 4 bases, and the junction held 7 bases outside the gene matches. Here the CDR3 DNA reads TGTGCCAGCAACGGGGGGGCCGTGGCAGATACGCAGTATTTT. Amino acid sequence: CASNGGAVADTQYF.

This clonotype was picked up many times. This chain joins TRBV12-3 or TRBV12-4 and TRBJ1-2, with no clear D. V was cut by 4 bases and J by 4 bases, with 7 bases left in between. The CDR3 loop spans 12 amino acids. The CDR3 coding sequence is TGTGCCAGCAGTTCGGCCATCTATGGCTACACCTTC. It encodes CASSSAIYGYTF.

This clonotype has ten or more counts. The V and J genes are TRBV24-1 and TRBJ2-3; 11 nucleotides align to TRBD2. The V gene end was trimmed by 5 bases and the J gene end by 1 base; junction bases not matched to a gene: 4. Germline assignment: CDR1 KGHDR and CDR2 SFDVKD. The CDR3 totals 16 residues. The CDR3 loop is CATSAMTSGGTDTQYF. The CDR3 nucleotides read TGTGCCACCAGTGCCATGACTAGCGGGGGCACAGATACGCAGTATTTT.

This clonotype came up many times. The rearrangement joins TRBV2 to TRBJ2-5; D might be TRBD2 (6 bases). The germline CDR1 and CDR2 sequences are SNHLY and FYNNEI. The CDR3 totals 18 residues. V was shortened by 5 bases and J by 4 bases, with 26 bases between the two germline ends. CDR3 nucleotide sequence: TGTGCCAGCAGTACCCACCCGACGGTCCGGCGGGGAGGAGAGACCCAGTACTTC. As protein: CASSTHPTVRRGGETQYF.

There are many counts of this clonotype. The V call is TRBV20-1, the J call TRBJ2-7; D possibly corresponds to TRBD2 (5 bases). The ends were cut back, 1 base at V and 2 bases at J, with 12 bases in the middle. The CDR3 runs 14 residues. In germline, CDR1 is DFQATT, CDR2 SNEGSKA (reference sequence). CDR3 DNA: TGCAGTGCTAGAGGAAGGGAGTTCCCCTACGAGCAGTACTTC. The encoded protein is CSARGREFPYEQYF.

The table lists this clonotype with a few counts. The CDR3 region is CSVVNRLITEAFF. In DNA form, the CDR3 reads TGCAGCGTTGTAAACCGGCTGATCACTGAAGCTTTCTTT. The rearrangement uses TRBV29-1 and TRBJ1-1; D remains ambiguous. From germline, CDR1 is SQVTM and CDR2 ANQGSEA. V dropped 4 bases and J dropped 4 bases, with 13 bases sitting between them. CDR3 length: 13 residues.

There are many counts of this clonotype. The chain is built from TRBV7-9 and TRBJ2-1; 8 nucleotides align to TRBD2. Per the germline V gene, CDR1 is SEHNR and CDR2 is FQNEAQ (reference sequence). The length of the CDR3 is 14 residues. Trimming cost V 1 base and J 9 bases; bases outside gene matches: 5. In DNA form, the CDR3 reads TGTGCCAGCAGCTTAGGGGGACTAGAACTTGAGCAGTTCTTC. Translated, it gives CASSLGGLELEQFF.

This clonotype rates as medium-sized. V is TRBV4-1 and J is TRBJ2-3; 8 bases match TRBD1. This CDR3 has 16 residues. V dropped 1 base and J dropped 0; count of bases not matched to a gene: 3. Per the germline V gene, CDR1 is MGHRA and CDR2 is YSYEKL. CDR3 region: CASSQATGASTDTQYF. CDR3 nucleotides: TGCGCCAGCAGCCAAGCGACAGGGGCTAGCACAGATACGCAGTATTTT.

In this sample, this clonotype turned up a few times. The CDR3 protein is CASSRGGAGEETQYF. CDR3 bases: TGTGCCAGCAGCCGCGGGGGGGCGGGCGAGGAGACCCAGTACTTC. The V call is TRBV7-2, the J call TRBJ2-5; 9 nucleotides agree with TRBD2. Trimming at V came to 5 bases and at J to 5 bases, leaving 9 bases not matched to a gene. The CDR3 totals 15 residues. Germline values: CDR1 SGHTA, CDR2 FQGNSA.

This clonotype showed up many times. The chain is built from TRBV11-2 and TRBJ1-1; no clear D. There are 11 residues in the CDR3. V shed 7 bases and J shed 5 bases, with 8 bases lying between them. CDR1 and CDR2 from the germline V gene are SGHAT and FQNNGV. For the CDR3, the DNA is TGTGCCAGCAAGGGAGGGACTGAAGCTTTCTTT. Encoded protein: CASKGGTEAFF.

This clonotype was seen at least ten times. One end of the junction varies from germline; a read error may be responsible. The V call is TRBV29-1, the J call TRBJ1-2; 8 nucleotides match TRBD1. This CDR3 is built from 15 residues. CDR1 is SQVTM, CDR2 ANQGSEA, per germline. Here the CDR3 DNA reads TGCAGCGTCGAAGCTCCCGGGACAGGTGTCTATGGCTACACCTTC. Amino acids: CSVEAPGTGVYGYTF.

In this sample, this clonotype turned up many times. The chain has TRBV7-9 and TRBJ2-7; 10 nucleotides match TRBD1. This CDR3 has 15 amino acids. V dropped 0 bases and J dropped 4; count of bases not matched to a gene: 3. Germline values: CDR1 SEHNR, CDR2 FQNEAQ (reference sequence). CDR3 sequence reads: CASSLAWDRGYEQYF. The CDR3, as DNA: TGTGCCAGCAGCTTAGCATGGGACAGGGGTTACGAGCAGTACTTC.

This clonotype appeared many times. The V gene is TRBV6-4, the J gene TRBJ2-3; TRBD2 matches at 9 bases. V shed 3 bases, J shed 2 bases, and the junction held 3 bases outside the gene matches. The length of the CDR3 is 15 residues. The germline V gene encodes CDR1 MRHNA and CDR2 SNTAGT. CDR3 region: CASSERGGYTDTQYF. The CDR3, as DNA: TGTGCCAGCAGTGAGCGGGGGGGCTACACAGATACGCAGTATTTT.

At least ten counts were recorded for this clonotype. V gene TRBV20-1 combines with J gene TRBJ2-7; maybe TRBD2 (6 bases). V lost 2 bases and J 5 bases, leaving 16 bases between the germline ends. This CDR3 is built from 14 residues. Germline assignment: CDR1 DFQATT and CDR2 SNEGSKA (reference sequence). The DNA for the CDR3 is TGCAGTGCTAGACCTCCGGGGAGGATGAACGAGCAGTACTTC. It yields the protein CSARPPGRMNEQYF.

This clonotype was observed a handful of times. The chain uses TRBV7-8 and TRBJ1-5; D not resolved. The germline gives CDR1 SGHVS, CDR2 FQNEAQ. The CDR3 contains 15 residues. The germline V and J ends were trimmed by 2 bases and 3 bases, with 11 bases remaining between them. CDR3 region: CASSLRTETNQPQHF. In DNA, the CDR3 is TGTGCCAGCAGCTTACGGACGGAGACCAATCAGCCCCAGCATTTT.

The J gene is TRBJ1-5, the V gene TRBV6-5; D is unclear. The CDR3 contains 14 residues. Germline V lookup: CDR1 MNHEY, CDR2 SVGAGI. The V end lost 0 bases, the J end lost 4 bases, and 7 bases lay between the germline ends. For the CDR3, the DNA is TGTGCCAGCAGTTACTCGAGCACTAATCAGCCCCAGCATTTT. Protein: CASSYSSTNQPQHF.